This T cell receptor (beta chain) was retrieved from a study of T-cell reconstitution after alpha-beta-depleted transplantation in children. The CDR3 has 13 amino acids. Germline CDR1 and CDR2: LGHNA and YSLEER. V was pared by 1 base and J by 5 bases, with 5 bases between. Preparation of the TCRbeta library used unique molecular identifiers. TCRdb fed the PCR reads into MiXCR, producing one record per CDR3 protein. The sample carries about 250,000 distinct CDR3 sequences, 20% to 30% recorded once. The sequencing here drew on PBMCs, mostly from graft donor cells, taken 360 days after TCRalphabeta/CD19-depleted stem cell transplant. This clonotype was sampled from a female patient aged 2-10 years who had a stem cell transplant for congenital amegakaryocytic thrombocytopenia, so the T cells may come from the graft donor. This chain uses TRBV4-3 with TRBJ1-4, with D unresolved. In nucleotides, the CDR3 is TGCGCCAGCAGCCAAGTGGCCAATGAAAAACTGTTTTTT. Amino acid sequence: CASSQVANEKLFF.